Here is one TCR beta chain with its context. The length of the CDR3 is 15 residues. Trimming cost V 0 bases and J 5 bases; bases outside gene matches: 3. Germline lookup yields CDR1 KGHDR and CDR2 SFDVKD. The record originates from a study of blood T cell repertoires in COVID-19. At the level of the study: The samples span acute and convalescent COVID-19 from the United States, Italy and Spain.

Profiled with immunoSEQ multiplex PCR; TCRdb holds only in-frame clones, not every one. The sample holds a few hundred thousand clones, approximately 85% seen once. Clinical history as reported by participants underpinned cohort assignment. This sequence joins TRBV24-1 and TRBJ2-5; 9 bases match TRBD1. This TCR was sampled from a woman in her twenties or thirties who had recovered from COVID-19. Source material: PBMCs or T cells enriched from blood (not recorded which). The CDR3 nucleotides are TGTGCCACCAGTGATTTGCAGACAGGGGGTGAGACCCAGTACTTC. Residues: CATSDLQTGGETQYF.